The source of this T cell receptor beta chain is a study of T-cell memory formation after mild COVID-19. The wider study: Largely, the TCR clusters proved donor specific.

TCRdb redid the calling of the 5' RACE reads with MiXCR, one entry per CDR3 protein. Of some 100,000 distinct CDR3 sequences in the sample, 11% were seen once. With V trimmed by 1 base and J by 5 bases, 5 bases remained unmatched. Per the germline V gene, CDR1 is SGHTA and CDR2 is FQGTGA. The CDR3 is 15 residues long. Worth noting for this clonotype: The antigen is undetermined.

The study's findings and limits: Clones that contracted from day 15 to 85 were balanced CD4/CD8, while later expanders leaned CD4+. A subset of responding clones appeared in pre-infection memory, suggesting cross-reactive memory joined.

This chain links TRBV7-3 with TRBJ2-1, with 7 bases aligning to TRBD2. The source of this sequence is a man in his late teens or twenties who had mild COVID-19 (a few samples of this study predate the infection). Cell type and time point are not known. Sequenced sample: PBMCs or a T cell subset sorted from them (not recorded which). The CDR3: CASSLMGRGNNEQFF. In DNA, the CDR3 is TGTGCCAGCAGCTTAATGGGGCGGGGGAACAATGAGCAGTTCTTC. The complete variable domain, with remaining parts taken from reference TRBV7-3 and TRBJ2-1, reads GAGVSQTPSNKVTEKGKYVELRCDPISGHTALYWYRQSLGQGPEFLIYFQGTGAADDSGLPNDRFFAVRPEGSVSTLKIQRTERGDSAVYLCASSLMGRGNNEQFFGPGTRLTVL.